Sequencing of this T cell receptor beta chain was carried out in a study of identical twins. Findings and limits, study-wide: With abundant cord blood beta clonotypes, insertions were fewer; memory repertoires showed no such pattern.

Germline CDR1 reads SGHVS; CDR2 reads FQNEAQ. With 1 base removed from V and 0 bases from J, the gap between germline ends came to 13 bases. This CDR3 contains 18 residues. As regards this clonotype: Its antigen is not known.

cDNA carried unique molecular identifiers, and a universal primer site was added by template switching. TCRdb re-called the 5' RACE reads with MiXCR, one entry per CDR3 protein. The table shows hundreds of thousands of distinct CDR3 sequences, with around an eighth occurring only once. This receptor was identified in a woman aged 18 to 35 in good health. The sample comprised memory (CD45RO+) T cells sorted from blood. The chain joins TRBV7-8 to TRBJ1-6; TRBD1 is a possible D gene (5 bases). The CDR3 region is CASSLGGTASSYNSPLHF. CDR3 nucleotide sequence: TGTGCCAGCAGCTTAGGGGGGACGGCTAGCTCCTATAATTCACCCCTCCACTTT.